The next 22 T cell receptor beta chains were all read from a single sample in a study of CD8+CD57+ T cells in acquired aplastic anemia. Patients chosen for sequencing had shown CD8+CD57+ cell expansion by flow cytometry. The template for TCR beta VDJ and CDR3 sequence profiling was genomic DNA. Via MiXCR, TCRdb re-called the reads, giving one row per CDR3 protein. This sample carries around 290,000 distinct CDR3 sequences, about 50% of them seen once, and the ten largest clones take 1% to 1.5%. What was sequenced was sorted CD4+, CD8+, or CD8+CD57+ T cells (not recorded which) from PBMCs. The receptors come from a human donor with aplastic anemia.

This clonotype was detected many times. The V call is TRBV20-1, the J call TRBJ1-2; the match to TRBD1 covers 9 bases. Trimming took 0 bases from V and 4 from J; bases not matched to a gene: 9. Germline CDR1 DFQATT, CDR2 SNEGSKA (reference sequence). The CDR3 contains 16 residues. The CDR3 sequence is CSARDSRTGEGYGYTF. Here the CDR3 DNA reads TGCAGTGCTAGAGATTCAAGGACAGGGGAAGGCTATGGCTACACCTTC.

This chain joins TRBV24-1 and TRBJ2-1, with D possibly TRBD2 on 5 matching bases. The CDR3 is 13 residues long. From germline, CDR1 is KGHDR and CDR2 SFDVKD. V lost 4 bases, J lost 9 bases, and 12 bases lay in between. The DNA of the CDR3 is TGTGCCACCAGTGAACCACCGAGCGGTGAGCAGTTCTTC. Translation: CATSEPPSGEQFF.

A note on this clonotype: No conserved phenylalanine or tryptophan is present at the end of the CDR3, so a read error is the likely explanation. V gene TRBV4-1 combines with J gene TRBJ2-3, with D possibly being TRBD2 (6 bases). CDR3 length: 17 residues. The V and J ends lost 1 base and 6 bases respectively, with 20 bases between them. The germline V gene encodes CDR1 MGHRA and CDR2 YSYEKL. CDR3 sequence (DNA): TGCGCCAGCAGCCAAGTACATGGGGGGACCAAAGGGGATACGCAGTATGTT. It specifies CASSQVHGGTKGDTQYV.

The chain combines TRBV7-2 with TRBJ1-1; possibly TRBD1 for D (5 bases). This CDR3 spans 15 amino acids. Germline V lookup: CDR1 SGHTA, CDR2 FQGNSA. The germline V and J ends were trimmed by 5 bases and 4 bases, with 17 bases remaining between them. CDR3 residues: CASSPLSQGTTEAFF. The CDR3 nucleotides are TGTGCCAGCAGCCCCCTTTCCCAGGGCACCACTGAAGCTTTCTTT.

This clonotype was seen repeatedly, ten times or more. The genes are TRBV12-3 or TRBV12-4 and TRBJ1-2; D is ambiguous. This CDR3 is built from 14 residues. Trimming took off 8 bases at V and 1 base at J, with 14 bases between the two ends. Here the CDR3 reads CASCRSVVNYGYTF. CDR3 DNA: TGTGCCAGCTGTCGAAGTGTTGTTAACTATGGCTACACCTTC.

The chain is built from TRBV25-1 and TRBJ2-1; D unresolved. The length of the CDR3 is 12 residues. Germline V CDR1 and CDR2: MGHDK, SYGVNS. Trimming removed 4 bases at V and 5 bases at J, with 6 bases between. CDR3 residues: CASSGNHNEQFF. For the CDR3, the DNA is TGTGCCAGCAGTGGAAACCACAATGAGCAGTTCTTC. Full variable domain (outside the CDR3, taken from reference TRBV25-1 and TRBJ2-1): EADIYQTPRYLVIGTGKKITLECSQTMGHDKMYWYQQDPGMELHLIHYSYGVNSTEKGDLSSESTVSRIRTEHFPLTLESARPSHTSQYLCASSGNHNEQFFGPGTRLTVL.

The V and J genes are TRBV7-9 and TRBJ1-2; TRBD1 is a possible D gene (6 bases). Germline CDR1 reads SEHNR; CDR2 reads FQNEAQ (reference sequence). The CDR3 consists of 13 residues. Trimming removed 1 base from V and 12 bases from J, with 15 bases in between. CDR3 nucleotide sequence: TGTGCCAGCAGCTTAGGTGAGGGGGTGGGTAACACCTTC. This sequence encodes CASSLGEGVGNTF.

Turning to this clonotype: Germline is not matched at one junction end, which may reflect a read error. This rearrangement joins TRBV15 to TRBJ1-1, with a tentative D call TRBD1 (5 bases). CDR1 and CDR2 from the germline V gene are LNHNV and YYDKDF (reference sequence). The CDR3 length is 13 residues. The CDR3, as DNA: TGTGCCACCAGGTATGACGGGACCACTGAAGATTTCTTT. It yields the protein CATRYDGTTEDFF.

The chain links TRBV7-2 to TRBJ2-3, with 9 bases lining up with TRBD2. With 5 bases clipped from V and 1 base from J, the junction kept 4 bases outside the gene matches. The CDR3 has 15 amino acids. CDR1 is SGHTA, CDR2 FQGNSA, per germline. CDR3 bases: TGTGCCAGCAGCCCAGTAGCGGGGGGCACAGATACGCAGTATTTT. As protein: CASSPVAGGTDTQYF.

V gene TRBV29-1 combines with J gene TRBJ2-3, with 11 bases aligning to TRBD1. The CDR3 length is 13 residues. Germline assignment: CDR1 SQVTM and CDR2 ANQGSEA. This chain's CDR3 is CRMGQGEGDTQYF. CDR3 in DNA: TGCAGGATGGGACAGGGGGAAGGAGATACGCAGTATTTT.

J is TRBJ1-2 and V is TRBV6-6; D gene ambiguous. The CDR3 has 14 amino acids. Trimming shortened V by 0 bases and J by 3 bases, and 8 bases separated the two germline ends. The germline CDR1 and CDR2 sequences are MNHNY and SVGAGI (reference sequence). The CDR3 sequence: CASSYSGTDYGYTF. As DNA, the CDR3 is TGTGCCAGCAGTTACTCAGGCACAGACTATGGCTACACCTTC.

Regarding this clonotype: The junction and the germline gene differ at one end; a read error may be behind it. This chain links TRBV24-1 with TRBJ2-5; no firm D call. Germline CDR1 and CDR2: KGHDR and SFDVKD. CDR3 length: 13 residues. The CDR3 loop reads CASSLSFKETQYF. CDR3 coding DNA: TGTGCCAGCAGTTTAAGTTTCAAAGAGACCCAGTACTTC.

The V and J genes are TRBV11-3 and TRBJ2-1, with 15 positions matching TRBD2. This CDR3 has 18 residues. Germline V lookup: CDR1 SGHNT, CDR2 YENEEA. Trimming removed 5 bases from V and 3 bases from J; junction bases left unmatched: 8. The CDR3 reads CASSTGTSGRRNYNEQFF. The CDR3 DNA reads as TGTGCCAGCAGCACCGGGACTAGCGGGAGGAGGAACTACAATGAGCAGTTCTTC.

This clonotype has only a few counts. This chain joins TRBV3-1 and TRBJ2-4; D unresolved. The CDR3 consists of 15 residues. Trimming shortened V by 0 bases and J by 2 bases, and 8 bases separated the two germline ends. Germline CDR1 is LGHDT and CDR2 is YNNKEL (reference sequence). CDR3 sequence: CASSQEYLTKNIQYF. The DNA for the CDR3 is TGTGCCAGCAGCCAAGAGTACTTGACCAAAAACATTCAGTACTTC.

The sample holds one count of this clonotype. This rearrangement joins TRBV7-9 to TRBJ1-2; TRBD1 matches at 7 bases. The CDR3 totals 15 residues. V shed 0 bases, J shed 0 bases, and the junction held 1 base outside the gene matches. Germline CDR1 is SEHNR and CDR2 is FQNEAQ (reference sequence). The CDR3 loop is CASSLAGQSNYGYTF. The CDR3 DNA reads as TGTGCCAGCAGCTTAGCGGGACAGTCTAACTATGGCTACACCTTC.

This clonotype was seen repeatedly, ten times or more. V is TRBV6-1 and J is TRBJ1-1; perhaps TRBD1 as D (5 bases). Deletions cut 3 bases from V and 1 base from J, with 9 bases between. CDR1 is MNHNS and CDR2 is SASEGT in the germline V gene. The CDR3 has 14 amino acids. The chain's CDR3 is CASSEGGWNTEAFF. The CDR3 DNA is TGTGCCAGCAGTGAGGGGGGATGGAACACTGAAGCTTTCTTT.

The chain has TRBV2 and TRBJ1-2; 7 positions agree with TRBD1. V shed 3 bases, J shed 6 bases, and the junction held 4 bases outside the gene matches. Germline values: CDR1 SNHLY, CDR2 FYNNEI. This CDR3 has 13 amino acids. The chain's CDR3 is CASSDQGGNGYTF. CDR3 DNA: TGTGCCAGCAGTGACCAGGGGGGGAATGGCTACACCTTC.

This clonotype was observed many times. In DNA, the CDR3 is TGTGCCAGCAGTGAAATAGCGGGAGGAATCTACGAGCAGTACTTC. Its protein is CASSEIAGGIYEQYF. The chain joins TRBV6-1 to TRBJ2-7; 10 bases map to TRBD2. CDR3 length equals 15 residues. Germline trimming cut 2 bases from V and 3 bases from J; bases unmatched to any gene: 4. The germline CDR1 and CDR2 sequences are MNHNS and SASEGT.

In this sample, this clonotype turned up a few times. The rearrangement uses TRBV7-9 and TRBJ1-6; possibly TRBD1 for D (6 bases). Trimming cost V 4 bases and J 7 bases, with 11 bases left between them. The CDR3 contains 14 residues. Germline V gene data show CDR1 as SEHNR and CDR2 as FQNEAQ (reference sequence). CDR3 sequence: CASSSDSPNSPLHF. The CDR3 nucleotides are TGTGCCAGCAGCTCGGACAGCCCCAATTCACCCCTCCACTTT.

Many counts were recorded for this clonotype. DNA for the CDR3: TGCGCCAGCAAAATCCCGGGACAGACGGTGACCGGGGAGCTGTTTTTT. This gives the protein CASKIPGQTVTGELFF. The rearrangement links TRBV5-1 to TRBJ2-2, with 7 bases identical to TRBD1. Germline V lookup: CDR1 SGHRS, CDR2 YFSETQ. V lost 6 bases, J lost 5 bases, and 13 bases stayed unmatched. This CDR3 is built from 16 residues.

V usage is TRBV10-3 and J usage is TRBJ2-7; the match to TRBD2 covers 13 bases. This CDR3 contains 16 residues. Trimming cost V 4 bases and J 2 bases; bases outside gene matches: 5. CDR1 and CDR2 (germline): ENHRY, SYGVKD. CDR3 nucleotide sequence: TGTGCCATCAGTGTAGGACTAGCGGGGGCTGCCTACGAGCAGTACTTC. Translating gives CAISVGLAGAAYEQYF.

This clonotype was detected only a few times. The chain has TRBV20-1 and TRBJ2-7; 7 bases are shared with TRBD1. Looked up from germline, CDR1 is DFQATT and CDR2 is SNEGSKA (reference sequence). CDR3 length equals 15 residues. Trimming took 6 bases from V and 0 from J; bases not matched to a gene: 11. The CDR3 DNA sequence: TGCAGTGCCAGACCCCGACAGGGCAGCTCCTACGAGCAGTACTTC. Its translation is CSARPRQGSSYEQYF.